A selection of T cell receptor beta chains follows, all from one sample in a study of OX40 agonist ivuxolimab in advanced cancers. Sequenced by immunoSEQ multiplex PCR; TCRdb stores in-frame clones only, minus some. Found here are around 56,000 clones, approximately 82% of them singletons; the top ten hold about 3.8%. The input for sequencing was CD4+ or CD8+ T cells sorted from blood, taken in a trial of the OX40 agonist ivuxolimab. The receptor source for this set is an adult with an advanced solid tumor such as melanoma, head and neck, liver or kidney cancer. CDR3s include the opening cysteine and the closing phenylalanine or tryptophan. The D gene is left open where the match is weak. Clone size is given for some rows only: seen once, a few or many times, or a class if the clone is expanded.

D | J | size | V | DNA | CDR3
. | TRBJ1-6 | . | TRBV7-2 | TGTGCCAGCAGCTTAAAATGGGACTCACCCCTCCACTTT | CASSLKWDSPLHF
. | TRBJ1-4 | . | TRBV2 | TGTGCCAGCAAGGGGGTGGAAAGGGAAAAACTGTTTTTT | CASKGVEREKLFF
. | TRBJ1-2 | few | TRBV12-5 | TGTGCTAGTGGTTTGATCGATTTTAACTATGGCTACACCTTC | CASGLIDFNYGYTF
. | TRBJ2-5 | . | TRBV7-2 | TGTGCCAGCAGCTTAGCGCGAATTTACAGTTCCGAGACCCAGTACTTC | CASSLARIYSSETQYF
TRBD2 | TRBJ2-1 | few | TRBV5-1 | TGCGCCAGCAGCTTGCCGGGACTAGCGTCGAATGAGCAGTTCTTC | CASSLPGLASNEQFF
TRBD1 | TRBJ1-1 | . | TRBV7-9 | TGTGCCAGCAGCTTAACCATACCGGGACAGGGGGCTCGGAACACTGAAGCTTTCTTT | CASSLTIPGQGARNTEAFF
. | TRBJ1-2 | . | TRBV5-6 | TGTGCCAGCAGCACTTGGTTCGGGACAAGTAGCCTCTATGGCTACACCTTC | CASSTWFGTSSLYGYTF
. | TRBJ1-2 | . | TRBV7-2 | TGTGCCAGCAGCTTAAGTCCGCAGACAAACTATGGCTACACCTTC | CASSLSPQTNYGYTF
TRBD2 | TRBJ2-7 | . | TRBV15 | TGTGCCACCAGCAGAGAGGCCGGGCTAGCGGGCTCCTACGAGCAGTACTTC | CATSREAGLAGSYEQYF
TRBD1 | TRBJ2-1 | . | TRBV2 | TGTGCCAGCAGTGAATTTTTTTCCGGGACAGGGGGAAATGAGCAGTTCTTC | CASSEFFSGTGGNEQFF
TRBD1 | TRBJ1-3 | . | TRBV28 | TGTGCCAGCAGTCCAGGGGGCATAGGTAGTGGAAACACCATATATTTT | CASSPGGIGSGNTIYF
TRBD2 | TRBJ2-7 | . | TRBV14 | TGTGCCAGCAGCGGGACTAGCGGGAGCGAGCAGTACTTC | CASSGTSGSEQYF
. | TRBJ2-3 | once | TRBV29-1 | TGCAGCGTTGGAGGGAGCGCAGATACGCAGTATTTT | CSVGGSADTQYF
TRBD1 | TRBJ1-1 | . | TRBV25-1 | TGTGCCAGCAGTGACCCAGGGGGGGCCTTGAACACTGAAGCTTTCTTT | CASSDPGGALNTEAFF
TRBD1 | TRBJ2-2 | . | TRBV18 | TGTGCCAGCTCACCGGCGGACAGGAAGAACACCGGGGAGCTGTTTTTT | CASSPADRKNTGELFF
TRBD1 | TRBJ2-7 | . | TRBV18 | TGTGCCAGCTCAACAACGACAGGGCCCTACGAGCAGTACTTC | CASSTTTGPYEQYF
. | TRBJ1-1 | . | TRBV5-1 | TGCGCCAGCAGCTTGGCCATGGGCTTACGCGCTGAAGCTTTCTTT | CASSLAMGLRAEAFF
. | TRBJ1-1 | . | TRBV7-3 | TGTGCCAGCAGCTTAACTTCGGGGTCCAAGATGAACACTGAAGCTTTCTTT | CASSLTSGSKMNTEAFF
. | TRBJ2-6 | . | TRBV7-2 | TGTGCCAGCAGCTTAGCTCGGGCAGGGGCCAACGTCCTGACTTTC | CASSLARAGANVLTF
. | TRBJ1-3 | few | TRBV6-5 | TGTGCCAGCAGTTACCGGATGGGGTCGGGAAACACCATATATTTT | CASSYRMGSGNTIYF
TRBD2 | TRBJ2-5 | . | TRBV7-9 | TGTGCCAGCCAACCCCCGGGGGGGCTAGCGGAGACCCAGTACTTC | CASQPPGGLAETQYF
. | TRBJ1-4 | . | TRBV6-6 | TGTGCCAGCAGTCAAATGACAGGCGCTAATGAAAAACTGTTTTTT | CASSQMTGANEKLFF
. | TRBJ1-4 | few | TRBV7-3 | TGTGCCAGCAGCTCGGGACATCAATTGGGGAATGAAAAACTGTTTTTT | CASSSGHQLGNEKLFF
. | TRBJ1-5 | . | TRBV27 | TGTGCCAGCAGTCCCATGAATCAGCCCCAGCATTTT | CASSPMNQPQHF
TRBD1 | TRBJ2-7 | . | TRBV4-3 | TGCGCCAGCAGCCATCCGGGACAGGGTACCTACGAGCAGTACTTC | CASSHPGQGTYEQYF
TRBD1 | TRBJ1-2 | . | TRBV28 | TGTGCCAGCAACGGAGGGGGCCGGTGGTACTATGGCTACACCTTC | CASNGGGRWYYGYTF